This T cell receptor (beta chain) was observed in a study of beta chain features in type 1 diabetes. Findings and caveats of the study: Researchers could not determine here whether HLA type influences TCRB rearrangement.

All of the isolated RNA was reverse transcribed, so expressed TCRB transcripts were sequenced. Assay used: immunoSEQ multiplex PCR; TCRdb lists only in-frame clones, some missing. This sample yields about 240,000 clones, of which 25% to 35% are seen a single time; 3.5% to 4.5% belongs to the top ten. Trimming removed 6 bases at V and 1 base at J, with 13 bases between. The CDR3 totals 15 residues. The V gene's germline CDR1 is MNHNY and CDR2 SVGAGI (reference sequence). As to this clone: No antigen is known for it.

The sample taken for sequencing was central memory CD4+ T cells from blood. This receptor was taken from a man between 25 and 39 years old in good health. The chain couples TRBV6-6 to TRBJ2-1; a weak D match, TRBD2 (6 bases). The CDR3 here is CASRTRGLSYNEQFF. The CDR3 DNA reads as TGTGCCAGCAGGACGCGGGGCCTATCCTACAATGAGCAGTTCTTC.